The 4 T cell receptor beta chains below all came from one sample that was sequenced in a study of blood T cell repertoires in COVID-19. Some clones are missing from TCRdb's copy, which holds only in-frame ones; the method was immunoSEQ multiplex PCR. The table lists hundreds of thousands of clones, approximately 87% of them singletons, with over 3% in the top ten. Source material: PBMCs or T cells enriched from blood (not recorded which). The receptors shown here come from a woman aged 45-59 years in a cohort exposed to, infected with or recovered from COVID-19 (not recorded which).

The chain is built from TRBV4-2 and TRBJ1-6, with D possibly TRBD1 on 6 matching bases. From germline, CDR1 is LGHNA and CDR2 YNFKEQ. This CDR3 spans 21 amino acids. V was clipped by 0 bases and J by 3 bases, with 24 bases between them. The CDR3: CASSQDLSSPRGGGYNSPLHF. The CDR3 DNA reads TGTGCCAGCAGCCAAGATCTTTCTTCTCCCCGGGGGGGCGGCTATAATTCACCCCTCCACTTT.

The V gene is TRBV5-5, the J gene TRBJ1-2; 8 bases align to TRBD1. CDR3 length: 15 amino acids. J lost 8 bases, V lost 4 bases, and 13 bases had no gene match. Looked up from germline, CDR1 is SGHKS and CDR2 is YYEKEE (reference sequence). CDR3 in DNA: TGTGCCAGCAGCGTCCTAGGTAGGACAGGGAAAGGCTACACCTTC. It is translated as CASSVLGRTGKGYTF.

Only a few counts were recorded for this clone. The chain links TRBV10-2 to TRBJ1-2; 12 bases map to TRBD1. The CDR3 totals 15 residues. Per the germline V gene, CDR1 is WSHSY and CDR2 is SAAADI. Trimming cost V 8 bases and J 4 bases; bases outside gene matches: 8. The CDR3 nucleotides read TGCGCCAGCGCGGGGACAGGGGGCCGCGGCTATGGCTACACCTTC. This sequence encodes CASAGTGGRGYGYTF.

V and J are TRBV5-4 and TRBJ1-4; 8 bases align to TRBD1. V gave up 5 bases and J gave up 8 bases; unmatched junction bases: 14. CDR3 length: 16 amino acids. Germline values: CDR1 SGHNT, CDR2 YYREEE (reference sequence). CDR3 sequence (DNA): TGTGCCAGCAGTATCGAGCCGGACAGGGCGAGGGAAAAACTGTTTTTT. This gives the protein CASSIEPDRAREKLFF.